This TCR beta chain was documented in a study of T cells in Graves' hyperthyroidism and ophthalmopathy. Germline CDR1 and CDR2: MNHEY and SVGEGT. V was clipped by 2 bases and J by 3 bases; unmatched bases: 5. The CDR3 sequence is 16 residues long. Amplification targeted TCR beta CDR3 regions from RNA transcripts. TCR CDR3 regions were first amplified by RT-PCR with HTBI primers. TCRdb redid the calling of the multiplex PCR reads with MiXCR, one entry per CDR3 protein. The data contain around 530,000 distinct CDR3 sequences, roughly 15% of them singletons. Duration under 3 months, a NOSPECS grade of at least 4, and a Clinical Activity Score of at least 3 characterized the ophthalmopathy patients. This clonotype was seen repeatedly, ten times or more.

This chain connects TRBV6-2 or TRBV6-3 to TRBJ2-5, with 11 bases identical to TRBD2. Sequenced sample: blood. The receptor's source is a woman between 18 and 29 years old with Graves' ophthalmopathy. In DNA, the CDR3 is TGTGCCAGCAGTTACACTCTAGCGGGAGGTAAAGAGACCCAGTACTTC. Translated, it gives CASSYTLAGGKETQYF.